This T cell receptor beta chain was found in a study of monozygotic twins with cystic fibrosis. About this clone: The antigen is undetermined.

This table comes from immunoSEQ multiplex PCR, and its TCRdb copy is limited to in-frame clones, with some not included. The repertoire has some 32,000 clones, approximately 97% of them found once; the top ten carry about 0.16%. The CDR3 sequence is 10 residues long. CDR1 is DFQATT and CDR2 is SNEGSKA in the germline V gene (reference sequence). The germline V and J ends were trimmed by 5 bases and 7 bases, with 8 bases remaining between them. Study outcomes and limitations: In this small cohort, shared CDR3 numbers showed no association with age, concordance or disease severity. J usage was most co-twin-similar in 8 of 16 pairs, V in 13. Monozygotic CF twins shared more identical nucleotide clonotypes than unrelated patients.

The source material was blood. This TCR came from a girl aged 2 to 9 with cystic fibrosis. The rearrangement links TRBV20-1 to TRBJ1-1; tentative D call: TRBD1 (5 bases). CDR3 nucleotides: TGCAGTGCTCGACAGCGTGAAGCTTTCTTT. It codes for CSARQREAFF.